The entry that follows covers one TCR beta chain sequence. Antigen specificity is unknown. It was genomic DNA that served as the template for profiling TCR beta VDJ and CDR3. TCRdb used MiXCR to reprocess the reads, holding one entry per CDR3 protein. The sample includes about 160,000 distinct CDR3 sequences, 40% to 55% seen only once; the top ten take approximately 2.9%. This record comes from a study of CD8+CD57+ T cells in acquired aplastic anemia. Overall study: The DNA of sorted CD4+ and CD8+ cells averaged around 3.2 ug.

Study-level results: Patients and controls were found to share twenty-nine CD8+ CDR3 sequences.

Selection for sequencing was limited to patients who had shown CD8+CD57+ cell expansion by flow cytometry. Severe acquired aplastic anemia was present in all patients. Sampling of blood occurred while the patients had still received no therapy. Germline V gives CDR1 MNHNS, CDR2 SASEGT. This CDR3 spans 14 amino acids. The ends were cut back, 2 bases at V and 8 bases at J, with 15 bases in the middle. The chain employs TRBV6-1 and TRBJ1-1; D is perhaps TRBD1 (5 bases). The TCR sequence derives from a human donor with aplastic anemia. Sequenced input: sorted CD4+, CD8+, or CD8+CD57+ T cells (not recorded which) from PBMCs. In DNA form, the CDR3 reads TGTGCCAGCAGTGAACCAGGCCTGAACAGGGAAGCTTTCTTT. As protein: CASSEPGLNREAFF.